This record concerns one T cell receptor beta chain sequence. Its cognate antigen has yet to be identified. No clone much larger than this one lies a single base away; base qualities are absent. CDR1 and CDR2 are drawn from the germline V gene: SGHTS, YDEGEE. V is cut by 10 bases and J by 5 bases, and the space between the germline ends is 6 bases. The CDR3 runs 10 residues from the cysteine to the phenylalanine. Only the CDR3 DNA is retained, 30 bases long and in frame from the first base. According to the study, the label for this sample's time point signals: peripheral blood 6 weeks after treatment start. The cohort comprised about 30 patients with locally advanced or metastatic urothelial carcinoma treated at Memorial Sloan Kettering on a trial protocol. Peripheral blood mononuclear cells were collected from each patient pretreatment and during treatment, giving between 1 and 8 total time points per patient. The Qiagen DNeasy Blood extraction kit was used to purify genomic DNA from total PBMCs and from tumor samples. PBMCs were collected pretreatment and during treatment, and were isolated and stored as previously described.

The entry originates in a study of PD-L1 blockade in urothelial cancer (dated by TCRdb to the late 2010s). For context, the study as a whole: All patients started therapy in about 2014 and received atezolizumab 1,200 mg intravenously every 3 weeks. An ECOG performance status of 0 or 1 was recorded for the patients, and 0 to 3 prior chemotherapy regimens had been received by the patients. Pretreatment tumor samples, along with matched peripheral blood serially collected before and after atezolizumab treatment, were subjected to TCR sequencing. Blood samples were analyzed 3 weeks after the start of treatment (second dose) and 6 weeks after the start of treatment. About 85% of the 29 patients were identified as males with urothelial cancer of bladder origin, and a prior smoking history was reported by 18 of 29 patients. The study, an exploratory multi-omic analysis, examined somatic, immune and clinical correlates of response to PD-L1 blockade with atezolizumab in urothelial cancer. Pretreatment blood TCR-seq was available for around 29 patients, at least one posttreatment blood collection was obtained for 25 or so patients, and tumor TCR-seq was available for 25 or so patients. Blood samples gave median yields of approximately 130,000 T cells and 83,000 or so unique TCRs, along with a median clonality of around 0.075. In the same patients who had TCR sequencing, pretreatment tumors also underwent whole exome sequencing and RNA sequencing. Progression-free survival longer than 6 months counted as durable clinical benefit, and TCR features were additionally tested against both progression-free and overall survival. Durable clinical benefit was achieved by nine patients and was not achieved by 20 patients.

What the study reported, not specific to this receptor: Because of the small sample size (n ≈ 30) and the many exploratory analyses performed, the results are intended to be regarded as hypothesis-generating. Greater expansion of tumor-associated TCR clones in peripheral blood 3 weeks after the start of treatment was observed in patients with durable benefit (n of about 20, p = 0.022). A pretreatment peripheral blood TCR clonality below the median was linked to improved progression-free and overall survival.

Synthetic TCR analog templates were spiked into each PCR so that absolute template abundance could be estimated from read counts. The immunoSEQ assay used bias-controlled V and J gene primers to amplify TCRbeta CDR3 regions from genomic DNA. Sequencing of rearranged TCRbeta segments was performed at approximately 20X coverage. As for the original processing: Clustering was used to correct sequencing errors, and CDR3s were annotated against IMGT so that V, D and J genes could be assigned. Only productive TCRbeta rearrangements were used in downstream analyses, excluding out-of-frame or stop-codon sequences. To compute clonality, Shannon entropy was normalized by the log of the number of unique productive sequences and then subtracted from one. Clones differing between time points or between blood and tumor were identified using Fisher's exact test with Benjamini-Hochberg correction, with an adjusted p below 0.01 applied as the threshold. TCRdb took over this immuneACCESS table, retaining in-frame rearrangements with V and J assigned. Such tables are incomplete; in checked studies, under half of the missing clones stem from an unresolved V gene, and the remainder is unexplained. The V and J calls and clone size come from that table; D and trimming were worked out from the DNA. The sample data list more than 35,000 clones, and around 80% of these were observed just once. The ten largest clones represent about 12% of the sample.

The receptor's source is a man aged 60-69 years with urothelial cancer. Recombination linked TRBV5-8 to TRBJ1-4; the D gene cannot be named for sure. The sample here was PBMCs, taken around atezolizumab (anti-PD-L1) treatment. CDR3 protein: CAGENEKLFF. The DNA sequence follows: TGTGCCGGAGAAAATGAAAAACTGTTTTTT. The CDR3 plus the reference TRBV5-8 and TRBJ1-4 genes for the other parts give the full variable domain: EAGVTQSPTHLIKTRGQQATLRCSPISGHTSVYWYQQALGLGLQFLLWYDEGEERNRGNFPPRFSGRQFPNYSSELNVNALELEDSALYLCAGENEKLFFGSGTQLSVL.